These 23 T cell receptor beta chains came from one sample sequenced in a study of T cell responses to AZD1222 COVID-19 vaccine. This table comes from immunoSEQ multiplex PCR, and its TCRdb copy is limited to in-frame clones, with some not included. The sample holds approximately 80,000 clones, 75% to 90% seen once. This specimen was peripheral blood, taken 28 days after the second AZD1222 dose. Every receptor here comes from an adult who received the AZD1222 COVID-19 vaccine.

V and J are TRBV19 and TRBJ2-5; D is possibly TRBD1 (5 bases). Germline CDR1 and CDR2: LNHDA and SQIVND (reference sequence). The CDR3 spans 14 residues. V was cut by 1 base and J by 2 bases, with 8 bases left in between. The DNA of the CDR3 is TGTGCCAGTAGTATAGGACAGCGACAAGAGACCCAGTACTTC. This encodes CASSIGQRQETQYF.

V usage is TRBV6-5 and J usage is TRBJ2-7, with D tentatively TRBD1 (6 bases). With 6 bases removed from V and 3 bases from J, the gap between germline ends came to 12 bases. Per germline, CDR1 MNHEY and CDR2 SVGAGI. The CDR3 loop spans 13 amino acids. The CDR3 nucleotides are TGTGCCAGCAGCCGGGACACGATCTACGAGCAGTACTTC. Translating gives CASSRDTIYEQYF.

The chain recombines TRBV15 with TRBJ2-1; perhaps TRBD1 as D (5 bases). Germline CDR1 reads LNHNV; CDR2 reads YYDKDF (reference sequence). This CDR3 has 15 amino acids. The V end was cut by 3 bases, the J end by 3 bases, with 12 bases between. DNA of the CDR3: TGTGCCACCAGCAGTCGTGCAGGGTACTACAATGAGCAGTTCTTC. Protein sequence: CATSSRAGYYNEQFF. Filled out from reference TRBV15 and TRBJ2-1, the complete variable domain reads DAMVIQNPRYQVTQFGKPVTLSCSQTLNHNVMYWYQQKSSQAPKLLFHYYDKDFNNEADTPDNFQSRRPNTSFCFLDIRSPGLGDTAMYLCATSSRAGYYNEQFFGPGTRLTVL.

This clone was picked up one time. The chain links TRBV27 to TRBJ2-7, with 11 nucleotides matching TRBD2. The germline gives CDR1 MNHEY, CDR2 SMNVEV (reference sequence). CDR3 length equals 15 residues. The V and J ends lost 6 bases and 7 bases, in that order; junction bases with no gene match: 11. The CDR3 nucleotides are TGTGCCAGCAGACCAGAACTAGCGGGGGTAGGTGAGCAGTACTTC. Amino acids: CASRPELAGVGEQYF.

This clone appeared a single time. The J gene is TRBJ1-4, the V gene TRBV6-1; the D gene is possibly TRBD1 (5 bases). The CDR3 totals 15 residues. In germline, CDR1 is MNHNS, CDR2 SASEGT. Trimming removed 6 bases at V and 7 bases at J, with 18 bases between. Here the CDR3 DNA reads TGTGCCAGCAGACCGACGGGGGGAACTTTTGAAAAACTGTTTTTT. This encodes CASRPTGGTFEKLFF.

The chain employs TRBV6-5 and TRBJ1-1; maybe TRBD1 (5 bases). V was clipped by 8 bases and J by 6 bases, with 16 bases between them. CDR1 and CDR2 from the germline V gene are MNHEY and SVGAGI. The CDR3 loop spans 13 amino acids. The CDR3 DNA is TGTGCCAGCTATTATACACGGGGGGCTGAAGCTTTCTTT. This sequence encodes CASYYTRGAEAFF.

In DNA, the CDR3 is TGCGGGATAGCGGGGGGGTACACCGGGGAGCTGTTTTTT. It yields the protein CGIAGGYTGELFF. This chain joins TRBV29-1 and TRBJ2-2; 11 nucleotides line up with TRBD2. Germline loops: CDR1 SQVTM, CDR2 ANQGSEA. This CDR3 is built from 13 residues.

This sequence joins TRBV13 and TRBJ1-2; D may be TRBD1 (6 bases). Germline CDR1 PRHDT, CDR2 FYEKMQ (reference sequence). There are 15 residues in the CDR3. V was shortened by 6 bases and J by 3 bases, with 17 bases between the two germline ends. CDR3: CASSWGRGSHYGYTF. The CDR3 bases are TGTGCCAGCAGTTGGGGCAGGGGATCACACTATGGCTACACCTTC.

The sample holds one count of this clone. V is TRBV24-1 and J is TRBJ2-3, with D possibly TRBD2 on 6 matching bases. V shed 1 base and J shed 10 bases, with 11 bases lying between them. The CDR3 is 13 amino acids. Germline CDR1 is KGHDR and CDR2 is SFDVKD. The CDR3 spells CATSDFPRGAQYF. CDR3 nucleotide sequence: TGTGCCACCAGTGATTTTCCCCGCGGGGCGCAGTATTTT.

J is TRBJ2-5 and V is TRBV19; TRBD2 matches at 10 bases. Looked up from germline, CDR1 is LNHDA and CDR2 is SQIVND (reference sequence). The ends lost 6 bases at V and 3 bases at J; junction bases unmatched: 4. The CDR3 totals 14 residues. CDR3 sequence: CASRIGLAEETQYF. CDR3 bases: TGTGCCAGTAGAATCGGACTAGCGGAAGAGACCCAGTACTTC.

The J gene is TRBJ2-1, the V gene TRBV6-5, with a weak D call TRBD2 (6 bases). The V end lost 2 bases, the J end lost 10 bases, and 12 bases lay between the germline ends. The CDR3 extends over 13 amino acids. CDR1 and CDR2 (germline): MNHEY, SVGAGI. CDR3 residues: CASSYPGTLEQFF. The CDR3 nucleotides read TGTGCCAGCAGTTACCCCGGGACTCTGGAGCAGTTCTTC.

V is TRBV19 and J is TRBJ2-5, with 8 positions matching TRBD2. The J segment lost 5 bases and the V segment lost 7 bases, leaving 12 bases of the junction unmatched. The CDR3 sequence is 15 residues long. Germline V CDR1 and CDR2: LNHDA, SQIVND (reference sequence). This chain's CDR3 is CASKGNSGALETQYF. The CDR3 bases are TGTGCCAGTAAGGGGAATAGCGGGGCCCTCGAGACCCAGTACTTC.

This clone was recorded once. CDR3 sequence: CASSPQRVVTEAFF. The DNA for the CDR3 is TGTGCCAGCAGCCCACAGAGAGTAGTCACTGAAGCTTTCTTT. The chain recombines TRBV5-4 with TRBJ1-1, with unresolved D. The CDR3 loop spans 14 amino acids. CDR1 and CDR2 from the germline V gene are SGHNT and YYREEE (reference sequence). Trimming stripped 4 bases from V and 4 bases from J, with 14 bases between.

This chain's CDR3 is CASMVRGVYNEQFF. The DNA for the CDR3 is TGTGCCAGCATGGTGCGGGGGGTCTACAATGAGCAGTTCTTC. V and J are TRBV27 and TRBJ2-1; 8 bases are a match to TRBD2. The CDR3 runs to 14 residues. Germline V gene data show CDR1 as MNHEY and CDR2 as SMNVEV (reference sequence). Trimming took 7 bases from V and 3 from J; bases not matched to a gene: 5.

CDR3 residues: CASSLVFQGGDSGNTIYF. CDR3 sequence (DNA): TGTGCCAGCAGCTTAGTGTTTCAGGGAGGGGACTCTGGAAACACCATATATTTT. The rearrangement joins TRBV11-2 to TRBJ1-3, with a weak D call TRBD1 (5 bases). This CDR3 has 18 amino acids. Trimming pared 1 base from V and 0 bases from J, leaving 16 bases between. Germline V CDR1 and CDR2: SGHAT, FQNNGV.

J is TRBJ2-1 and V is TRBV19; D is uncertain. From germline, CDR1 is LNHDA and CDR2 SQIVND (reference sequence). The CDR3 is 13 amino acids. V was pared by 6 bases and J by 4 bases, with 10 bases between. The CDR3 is CASSLTNYNEQFF. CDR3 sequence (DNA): TGTGCCAGTAGCCTTACGAATTACAATGAGCAGTTCTTC.

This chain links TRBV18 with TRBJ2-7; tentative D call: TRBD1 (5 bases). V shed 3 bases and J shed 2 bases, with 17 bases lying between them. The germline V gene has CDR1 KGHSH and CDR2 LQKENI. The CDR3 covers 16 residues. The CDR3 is CASSPHAGMFTYEQYF. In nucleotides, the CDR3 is TGTGCCAGCTCACCTCACGCAGGGATGTTCACCTACGAGCAGTACTTC.

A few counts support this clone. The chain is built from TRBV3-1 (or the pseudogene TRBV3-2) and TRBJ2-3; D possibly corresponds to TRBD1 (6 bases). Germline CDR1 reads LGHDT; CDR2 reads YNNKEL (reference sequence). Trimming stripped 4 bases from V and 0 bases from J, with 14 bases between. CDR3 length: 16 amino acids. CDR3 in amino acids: CASSPPGALSTDTQYF. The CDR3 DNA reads TGTGCCAGCAGCCCCCCAGGGGCCCTTAGCACAGATACGCAGTATTTT.

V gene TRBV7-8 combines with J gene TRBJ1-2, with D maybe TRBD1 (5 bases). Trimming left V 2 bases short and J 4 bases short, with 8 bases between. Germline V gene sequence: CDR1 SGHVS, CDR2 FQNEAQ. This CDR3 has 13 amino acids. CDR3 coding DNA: TGTGCCAGCAGCTTAAGTCAGGGCTATGGCTACACCTTC. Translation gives CASSLSQGYGYTF.

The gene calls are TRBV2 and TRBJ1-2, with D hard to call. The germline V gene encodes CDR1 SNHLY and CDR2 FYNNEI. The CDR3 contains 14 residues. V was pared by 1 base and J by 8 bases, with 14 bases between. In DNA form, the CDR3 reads TGTGCCAGCAGTGAAGTCTCGGGAGGATACGGCTACACCTTC. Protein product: CASSEVSGGYGYTF.

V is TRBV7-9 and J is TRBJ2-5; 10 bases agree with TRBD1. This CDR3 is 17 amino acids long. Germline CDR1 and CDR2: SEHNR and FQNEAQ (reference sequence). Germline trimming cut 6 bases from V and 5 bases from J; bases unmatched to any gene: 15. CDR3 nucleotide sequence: TGTGCCAGCAGTCCGGGACAGGGGTATTATTTTGGGGAGACCCAGTACTTC. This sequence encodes CASSPGQGYYFGETQYF.

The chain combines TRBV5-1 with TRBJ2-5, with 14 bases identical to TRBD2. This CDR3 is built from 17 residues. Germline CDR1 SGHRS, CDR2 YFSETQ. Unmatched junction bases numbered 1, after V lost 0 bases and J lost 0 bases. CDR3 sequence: CASSLGTSGGYQETQYF. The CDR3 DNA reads TGCGCCAGCAGCTTGGGGACTAGCGGGGGGTACCAAGAGACCCAGTACTTC.

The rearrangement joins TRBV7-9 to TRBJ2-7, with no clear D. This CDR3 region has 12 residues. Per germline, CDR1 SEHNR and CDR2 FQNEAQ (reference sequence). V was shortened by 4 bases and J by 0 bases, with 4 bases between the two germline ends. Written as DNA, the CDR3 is TGTGCCAGCAGCTCCCTCTCCTACGAGCAGTACTTC. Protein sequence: CASSSLSYEQYF.